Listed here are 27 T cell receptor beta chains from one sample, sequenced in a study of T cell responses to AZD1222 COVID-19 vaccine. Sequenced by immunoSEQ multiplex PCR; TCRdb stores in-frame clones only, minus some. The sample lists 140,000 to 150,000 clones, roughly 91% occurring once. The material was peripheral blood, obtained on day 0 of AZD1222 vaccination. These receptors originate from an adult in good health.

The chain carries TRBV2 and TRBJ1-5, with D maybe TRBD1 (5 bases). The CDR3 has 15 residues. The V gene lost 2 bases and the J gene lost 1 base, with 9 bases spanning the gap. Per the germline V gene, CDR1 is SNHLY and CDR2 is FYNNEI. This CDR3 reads CASSEWGESNQPQHF. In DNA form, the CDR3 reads TGTGCCAGCAGTGAATGGGGGGAAAGCAATCAGCCCCAGCATTTT. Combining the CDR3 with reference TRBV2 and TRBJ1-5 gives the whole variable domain EPEVTQTPSHQVTQMGQEVILRCVPISNHLYFYWYRQILGQKVEFLVSFYNNEISEKSEIFDDQFSVERPDGSNFTLKIRSTKLEDSAMYFCASSEWGESNQPQHFGDGTRLSIL.

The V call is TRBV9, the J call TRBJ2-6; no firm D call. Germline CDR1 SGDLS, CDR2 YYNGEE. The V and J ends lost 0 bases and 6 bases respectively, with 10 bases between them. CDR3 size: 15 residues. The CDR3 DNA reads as TGTGCCAGCAGCGTAGAAGGGTTTGAGGCCAACGTCCTGACTTTC. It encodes CASSVEGFEANVLTF.

The CDR3 spells CASSVDRGRSNEKLFF. For the CDR3, the DNA is TGTGCCAGCAGCGTTGACAGGGGCCGGAGTAATGAAAAACTGTTTTTT. The chain employs TRBV5-7 and TRBJ1-4; TRBD1 agrees at 8 bases. TRBV5-7 is labeled an ORF, and its function is uncertain. This CDR3 contains 16 residues. V trimming: 4 bases; J trimming: 4 bases; junction bases outside the gene matches: 9.

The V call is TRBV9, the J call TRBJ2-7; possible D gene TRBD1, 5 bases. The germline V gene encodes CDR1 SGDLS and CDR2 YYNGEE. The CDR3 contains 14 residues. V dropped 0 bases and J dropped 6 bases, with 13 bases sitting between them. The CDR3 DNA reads TGTGCCAGCAGCGTAGAGGCGTGGGGCTCCGAGCAGTACTTC. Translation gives CASSVEAWGSEQYF. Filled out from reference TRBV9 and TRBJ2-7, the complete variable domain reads DSGVTQTPKHLITATGQRVTLRCSPRSGDLSVYWYQQSLDQGLQFLIQYYNGEERAKGNILERFSAQQFPDLHSELNLSSLELGDSALYFCASSVEAWGSEQYFGPGTRLTVT.

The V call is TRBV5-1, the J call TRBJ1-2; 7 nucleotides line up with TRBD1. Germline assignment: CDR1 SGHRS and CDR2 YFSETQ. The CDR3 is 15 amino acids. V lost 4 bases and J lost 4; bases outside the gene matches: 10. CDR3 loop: CASSKGQPKLYGYTF. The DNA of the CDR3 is TGCGCCAGCAGCAAGGGACAGCCGAAACTCTATGGCTACACCTTC.

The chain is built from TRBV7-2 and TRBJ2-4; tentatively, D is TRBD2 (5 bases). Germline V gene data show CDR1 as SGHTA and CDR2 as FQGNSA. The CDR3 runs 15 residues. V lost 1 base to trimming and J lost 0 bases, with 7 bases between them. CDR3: CASSLGTLAKNIQYF. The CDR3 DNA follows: TGTGCCAGCAGCTTAGGGACTTTAGCCAAAAACATTCAGTACTTC.

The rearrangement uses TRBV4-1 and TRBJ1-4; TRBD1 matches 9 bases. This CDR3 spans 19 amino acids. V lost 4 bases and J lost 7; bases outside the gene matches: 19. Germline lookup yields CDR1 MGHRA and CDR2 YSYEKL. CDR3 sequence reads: CASSLRLDRDREASEKLFF. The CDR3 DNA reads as TGCGCCAGCAGCCTTAGATTAGACAGGGACAGGGAAGCAAGTGAAAAACTGTTTTTT.

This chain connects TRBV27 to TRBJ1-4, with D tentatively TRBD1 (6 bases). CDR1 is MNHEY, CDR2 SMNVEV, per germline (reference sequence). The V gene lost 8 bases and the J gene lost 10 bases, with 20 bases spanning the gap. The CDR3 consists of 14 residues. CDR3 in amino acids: CASGAWDIFGKLFF. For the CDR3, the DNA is TGTGCCAGCGGCGCTTGGGACATTTTTGGAAAACTGTTTTTT. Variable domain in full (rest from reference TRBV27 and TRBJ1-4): EAQVTQNPRYLITVTGKKLTVTCSQNMNHEYMSWYRQDPGLGLRQIYYSMNVEVTDKGDVPEGYKVSRKEKRNFPLILESPSPNQTSLYFCASGAWDIFGKLFFGSGTQLSVL.

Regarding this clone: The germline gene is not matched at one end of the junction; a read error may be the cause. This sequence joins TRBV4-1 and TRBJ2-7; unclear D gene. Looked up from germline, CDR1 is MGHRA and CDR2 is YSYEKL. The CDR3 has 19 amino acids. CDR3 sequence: CASSQGATSLLGDSYEQYF. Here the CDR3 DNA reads TGCGCCAGCAGTCAAGGAGCAACTTCCTTATTGGGCGACTCCTACGAGCAGTACTTC.

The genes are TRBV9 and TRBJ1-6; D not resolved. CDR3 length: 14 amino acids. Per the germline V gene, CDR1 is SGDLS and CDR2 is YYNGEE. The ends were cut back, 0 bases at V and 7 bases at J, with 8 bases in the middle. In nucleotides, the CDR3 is TGTGCCAGCAGCGTAGCATTAGGGAATTCACCCCTCCACTTT. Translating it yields CASSVALGNSPLHF.

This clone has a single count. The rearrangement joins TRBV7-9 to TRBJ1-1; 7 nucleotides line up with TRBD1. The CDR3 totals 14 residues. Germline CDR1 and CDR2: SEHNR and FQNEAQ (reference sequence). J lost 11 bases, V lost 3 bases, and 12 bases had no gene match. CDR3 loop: CASSLTTTGNEAFF. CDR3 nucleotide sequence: TGTGCCAGCAGCTTGACCACGACAGGGAACGAGGCTTTCTTT.

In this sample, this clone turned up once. DNA of the CDR3: TGTGCCAGCAGGGGACAGTTAATGAACACTGAAGCTTTCTTT. It codes for CASRGQLMNTEAFF. The chain couples TRBV6-5 to TRBJ1-1; 7 nucleotides align to TRBD1. The V gene's germline CDR1 is MNHEY and CDR2 SVGAGI. The CDR3 runs to 14 residues. The J segment lost 0 bases and the V segment lost 6 bases, leaving 4 bases of the junction unmatched.

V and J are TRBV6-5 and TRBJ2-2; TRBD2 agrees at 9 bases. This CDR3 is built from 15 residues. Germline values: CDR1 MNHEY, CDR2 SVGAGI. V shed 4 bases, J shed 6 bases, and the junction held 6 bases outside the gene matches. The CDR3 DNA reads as TGTGCCAGCAGTTCCCCTAGCGGGAAGGCCGGGGAGCTGTTTTTT. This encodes CASSSPSGKAGELFF.

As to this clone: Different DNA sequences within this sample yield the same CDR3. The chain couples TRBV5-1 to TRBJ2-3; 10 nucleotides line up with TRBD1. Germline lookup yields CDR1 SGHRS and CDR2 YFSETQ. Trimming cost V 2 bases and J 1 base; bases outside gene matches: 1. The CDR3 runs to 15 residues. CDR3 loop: CASSLGTGGTDTQYF. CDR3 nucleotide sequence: TGCGCCAGCAGCTTAGGGACAGGGGGCACAGATACGCAGTATTTT. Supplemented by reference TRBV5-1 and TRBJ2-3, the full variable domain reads KAGVTQTPRYLIKTRGQQVTLSCSPISGHRSVSWYQQTPGQGLQFLFEYFSETQRNKGNFPGRFSGRQFSNSRSEMNVSTLELGDSALYLCASSLGTGGTDTQYFGPGTRLTVL.

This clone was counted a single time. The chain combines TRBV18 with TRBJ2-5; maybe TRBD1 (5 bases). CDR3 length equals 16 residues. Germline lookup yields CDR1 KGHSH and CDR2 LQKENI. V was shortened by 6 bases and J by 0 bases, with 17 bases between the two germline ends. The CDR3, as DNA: TGTGCCAGCTCCCAAACTCCCTCAGGGTACCAAGAGACCCAGTACTTC. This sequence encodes CASSQTPSGYQETQYF. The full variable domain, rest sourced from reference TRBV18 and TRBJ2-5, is NAGVMQNPRHLVRRRGQEARLRCSPMKGHSHVYWYRQLPEEGLKFMVYLQKENIIDESGMPKERFSAEFPKEGPSILRIQQVVRGDSAAYFCASSQTPSGYQETQYFGPGTRLLVL.

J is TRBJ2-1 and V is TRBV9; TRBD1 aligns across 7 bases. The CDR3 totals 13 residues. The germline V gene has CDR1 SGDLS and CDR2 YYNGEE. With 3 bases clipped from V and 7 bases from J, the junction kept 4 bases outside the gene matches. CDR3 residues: CASSDRDRNEQFF. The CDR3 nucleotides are TGTGCCAGCAGCGACCGGGACAGAAATGAGCAGTTCTTC.

The CDR3 nucleotides are TGCGCCAGCAGCCTAACGACGGGGGTTAATGAAAAACTGTTTTTT. Translating gives CASSLTTGVNEKLFF. J is TRBJ1-4 and V is TRBV5-1, with a weak D call TRBD1 (5 bases). The CDR3 is made up of 15 amino acids. The germline V and J ends were trimmed by 4 bases and 4 bases, with 14 bases remaining between them. Germline assignment: CDR1 SGHRS and CDR2 YFSETQ.

The CDR3 region is CASSQFNAGSEAFF. CDR3 coding DNA: TGTGCCAGCAGCCAATTCAATGCGGGATCTGAAGCTTTCTTT. V is TRBV14 and J is TRBJ1-1, with D uncertain. The germline gives CDR1 SGHDN, CDR2 FVKESK. This CDR3 has 14 amino acids. V lost 2 bases and J lost 6, with 13 bases in between.

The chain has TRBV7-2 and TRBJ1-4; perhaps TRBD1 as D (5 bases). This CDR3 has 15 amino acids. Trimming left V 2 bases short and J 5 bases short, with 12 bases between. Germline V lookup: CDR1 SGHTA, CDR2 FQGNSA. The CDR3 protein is CASSLYGTSNEKLFF. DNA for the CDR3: TGTGCCAGCAGCTTATACGGGACGTCGAATGAAAAACTGTTTTTT.

CDR3 sequence (DNA): TGTGCCAGCAGTTACTCGACGGCCAGTTCCTACGAGCAGTACTTC. Its translation is CASSYSTASSYEQYF. The genes are TRBV6-5 and TRBJ2-7, with D unresolved. Germline V gene data show CDR1 as MNHEY and CDR2 as SVGAGI. The CDR3 runs 15 residues. The V end lost 0 bases, the J end lost 1 base, and 10 bases lay between the germline ends.

The CDR3 region has the DNA TGTGCCAGTAGTATAGCGGGACAGGGGTTTGATTCACCCCTCCACTTT. It is translated as CASSIAGQGFDSPLHF. V and J are TRBV19 and TRBJ1-6; 10 bases map to TRBD1. The CDR3 is made up of 16 amino acids. Germline V lookup: CDR1 LNHDA, CDR2 SQIVND (reference sequence). Trimming removed 1 base from V and 8 bases from J; junction bases left unmatched: 5.

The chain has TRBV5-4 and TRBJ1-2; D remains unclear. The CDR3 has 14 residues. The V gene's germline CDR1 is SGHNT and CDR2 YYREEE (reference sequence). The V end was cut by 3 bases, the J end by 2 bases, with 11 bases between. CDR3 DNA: TGTGCCAGCAGCTCGCCGAGGGCAAACTATGGCTACACCTTC. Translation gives CASSSPRANYGYTF.

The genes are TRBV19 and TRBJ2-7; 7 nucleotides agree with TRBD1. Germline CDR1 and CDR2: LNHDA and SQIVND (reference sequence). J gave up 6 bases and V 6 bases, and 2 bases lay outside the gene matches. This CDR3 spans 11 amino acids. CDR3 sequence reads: CASRGQLEQYF. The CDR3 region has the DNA TGTGCCAGTAGGGGACAGCTCGAGCAGTACTTC.

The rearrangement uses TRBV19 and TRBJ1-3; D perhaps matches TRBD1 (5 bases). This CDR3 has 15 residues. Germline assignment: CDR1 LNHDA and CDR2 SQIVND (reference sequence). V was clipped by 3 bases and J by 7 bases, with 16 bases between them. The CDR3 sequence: CASSMGTGFGNTIYF. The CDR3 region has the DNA TGTGCCAGTAGTATGGGGACCGGGTTCGGGAACACCATATATTTT.

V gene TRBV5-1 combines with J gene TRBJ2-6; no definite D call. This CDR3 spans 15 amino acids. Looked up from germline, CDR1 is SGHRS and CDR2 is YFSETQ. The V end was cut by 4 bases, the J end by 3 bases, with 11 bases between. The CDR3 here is CASSQDNHGANVLTF. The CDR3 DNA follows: TGCGCCAGCAGCCAAGACAACCATGGGGCCAACGTCCTGACTTTC.

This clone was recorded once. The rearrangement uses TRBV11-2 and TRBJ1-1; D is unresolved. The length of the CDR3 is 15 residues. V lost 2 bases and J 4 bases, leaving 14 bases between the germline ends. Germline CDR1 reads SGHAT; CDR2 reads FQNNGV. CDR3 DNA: TGTGCCAGCAGCTTACATCCAGGCCACCCCACTGAAGCTTTCTTT. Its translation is CASSLHPGHPTEAFF.

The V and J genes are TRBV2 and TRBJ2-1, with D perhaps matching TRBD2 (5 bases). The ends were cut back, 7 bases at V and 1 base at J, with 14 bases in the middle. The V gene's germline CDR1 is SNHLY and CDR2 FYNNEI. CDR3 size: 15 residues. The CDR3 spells CASTLAPGSYNEQFF. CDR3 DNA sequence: TGTGCCAGCACCCTGGCACCGGGGTCCTACAATGAGCAGTTCTTC.